These T cell receptor beta chains were read from a single sample in a study of cytomegalovirus exposure and HLA in healthy donors. Sequencing used immunoSEQ multiplex PCR; TCRdb keeps in-frame clones, though not all of them. This table holds 90,000 or so clones, roughly four fifths found once. Sequenced input: PBMCs. These TCRs come from a man aged 25-40 years in good health and CMV-seropositive. Both conserved end residues are part of each CDR3. D genes are given only for firm matches. Not all rows give a size; the values are once, few, many and, for expanded clones, a class.

abundance	d_gene	v_gene	j_gene	CDR3nt	CDR3aa
.	.	TRBV29-1	TRBJ2-7	TGCAGCGTTGTGGAGTCGCCCTCCACCTACGAGCAGTACTTC	CSVVESPSTYEQYF
.	TRBD1	TRBV5-4	TRBJ2-2	TGTGCCAGCAGTCGTAGAGTGACCGGGACAGGGTCCGCCGGGGAGCTGTTTTTT	CASSRRVTGTGSAGELFF
.	TRBD2	TRBV10-1	TRBJ2-1	TGCGCGACTTCGCGGGGGGGAGACACCTACAATGAGCAGTTCTTC	CATSRGGDTYNEQFF
.	.	TRBV5-4	TRBJ2-7	TGTGCCAGCAGCTTGGTTACGACTAGTCGCGACGAGCAGTACTTC	CASSLVTTSRDEQYF
.	TRBD2	TRBV28	TRBJ2-7	TGTGCCAGCAGTTTAAGAGGACTAGCGGGAGGGGGGAACTCCTACGAGCAGTACTTC	CASSLRGLAGGGNSYEQYF
once	TRBD1	TRBV7-9	TRBJ1-1	TGTGCCGGACAGGTTACGAACACTGAAGCTTTCTTT	CAGQVTNTEAFF
.	TRBD2	TRBV2	TRBJ2-5	TGTGCCAGCAGGGGACTAGCGGGTAGGGAGACCCAGTACTTC	CASRGLAGRETQYF
once	TRBD1	TRBV9	TRBJ1-2	TGTGCCAGCAGCGCTGTCAGGGGGGGCTACACCTTC	CASSAVRGGYTF
.	.	TRBV7-7	TRBJ2-2	TGTGCCAGCAGCCCAGGGAGGGGGTGGAACACCGGGGAGCTGTTTTTT	CASSPGRGWNTGELFF
.	.	TRBV30	TRBJ1-3	TGTGCCTGGAGTCCTGACAGGAACTCTGGAAACACCATATATTTT	CAWSPDRNSGNTIYF
.	.	TRBV27	TRBJ1-5	TGTGCCAGCAGTCCTGGACAGTTCAATCAGCCCCAGCATTTT	CASSPGQFNQPQHF
.	TRBD1	TRBV6-1	TRBJ1-6	TGTGCCAGCAGTGTAACCGGGACAGTGAATTCACCCCTCCACTTT	CASSVTGTVNSPLHF
few	.	TRBV5-8	TRBJ2-7	TGTGCCAGCACCGTGACAGTAACCTACGAGCAGTACTTC	CASTVTVTYEQYF
.	TRBD1	TRBV28	TRBJ1-2	TGTGCCAGCAGACCCACCGACAGGGAGACCTATGGCTACACCTTC	CASRPTDRETYGYTF
.	.	TRBV5-6	TRBJ1-2	TGTGCCACCGGGGGGGGCAGCGGCTACACCTTC	CATGGGSGYTF
.	TRBD1	TRBV5-1	TRBJ2-3	TGCGCCAGCAGCTTGGAGGGGGCTGCGGGAGATACGCAGTATTTT	CASSLEGAAGDTQYF
.	.	TRBV29-1	TRBJ1-5	TGCAGCGTTTGTGGGGCGCGTAATCAGCCCCAGCATTTT	CSVCGARNQPQHF
.	.	TRBV5-1	TRBJ2-3	TGCGCCAGCAGCTTGGACGGGATTAGCACAGATACGCAGTATTTT	CASSLDGISTDTQYF
.	.	TRBV7-9	TRBJ1-6	TGTGCCAGCAGCTCCTCTACAGTTTCACCCCTCCACTTT	CASSSSTVSPLHF
.	TRBD1	TRBV5-4	TRBJ2-1	TGTGCCAGCAGCGAATCTACTGACAGGGGAGTGTTCTTC	CASSESTDRGVFF
once	TRBD1	TRBV27	TRBJ2-2	TGTGCCAGCAGTAGCGGGACAGGGATTACCGGGGAGCTGTTTTTT	CASSSGTGITGELFF
.	.	TRBV25-1	TRBJ1-4	TGTGCCAGCAGTGGAGGAAAGGACAGCCTAAATGAAAAACTGTTTTTT	CASSGGKDSLNEKLFF
few	TRBD1	TRBV7-9	TRBJ2-5	TGTGCCAGCAGCGAGTCTCAGGGGGTCCAAGAGACCCAGTACTTC	CASSESQGVQETQYF
.	TRBD2	TRBV19	TRBJ2-4	TGTGCCAGTAGTATAGATCGAGTTAGCGGGGTAGCCAAAAACATTCAGTACTTC	CASSIDRVSGVAKNIQYF
once	.	TRBV7-6	TRBJ1-1	TGTGCCAGCAGCTTAAGTACGGGGGTTGTTGCTGAAGCTTTCTTT	CASSLSTGVVAEAFF
once	.	TRBV6-5	TRBJ2-7	TGTGCCAGCAGAATTGCGGGCCTCGGGGCCTACGAGCAGTACTTC	CASRIAGLGAYEQYF
.	TRBD2	TRBV6-1	TRBJ2-1	TGTGCCAGCAGCCCTGCTAGCGGGAGTTACAATGAGCAGTTCTTC	CASSPASGSYNEQFF
few	TRBD1	TRBV5-5	TRBJ2-4	TGTGCCAGCAGCTCGATTCGGGCGGACAGGGTAGTTCTAGCCAAAAACATTCAGTACTTC	CASSSIRADRVVLAKNIQYF
.	TRBD1	TRBV5-6	TRBJ2-7	TGTGCCAGCAGCTTGGGACAGGGGAGACAGTACTTC	CASSLGQGRQYF
.	.	TRBV10-1	TRBJ2-2	TGCGCCAGCAGTGAGTCGCCAGGCCCGAACACCGGGGAGCTGTTTTTT	CASSESPGPNTGELFF
.	.	TRBV9	TRBJ1-2	TGTGCCAGCAGCTCGAGAGGGGGGGCGTATGGCTACACCTTC	CASSSRGGAYGYTF
.	TRBD1	TRBV29-1	TRBJ2-7	TGCAGCGTGGCGGACAGGGGGCTTTATTACGAGCAGTACTTC	CSVADRGLYYEQYF
few	TRBD1	TRBV6-5	TRBJ2-7	TGTGCCAGCAGCTATACACAGGGGGTGTCCTACGAGCAGTACTTC	CASSYTQGVSYEQYF
once	TRBD2	TRBV7-2	TRBJ2-7	TGTGCCAGCAGCTTAGCAGCGTGGGGGGGGATCGCCTACGAGCAGTACTTC	CASSLAAWGGIAYEQYF
.	TRBD2	TRBV28	TRBJ2-1	TGTGCCAGCAGTTTAGGGGCTAGCGGGAATGAGCAGTTCTTC	CASSLGASGNEQFF
few	TRBD2	TRBV5-5	TRBJ2-7	TGTGCCAGCAGCTTAATGACGGGCGGGGGGGGAGAGCAGTACTTC	CASSLMTGGGGEQYF
once	TRBD1	TRBV4-1	TRBJ1-2	TGCGCCAGCAGCCCCCGCCTGGACGATACCGGGACAGGGAGCACCTTC	CASSPRLDDTGTGSTF
.	TRBD1	TRBV7-6	TRBJ2-5	TGTGCCAGCAGTTATAGGCCGGGACAGGGGTACCAAGAGACCCAGTACTTC	CASSYRPGQGYQETQYF
.	.	TRBV10-1	TRBJ1-1	TGCGCCAGCAGTCGCGGGGTGAACACTGAAGCTTTCTTT	CASSRGVNTEAFF
.	.	TRBV28	TRBJ1-2	TGTGCCAGCACCTCGCGAGGCCGATCAGCTAACTATGGCTACACCTTC	CASTSRGRSANYGYTF
.	TRBD1	TRBV4-2	TRBJ2-7	TGTGCCAGCAGCCCGGACAGGGGATACGAGCAGTACTTC	CASSPDRGYEQYF
.	TRBD2	TRBV10-3	TRBJ2-3	TGTGCCATCAGGGACGGGACTAGCGGGAAGGCAGATACGCAGTATTTT	CAIRDGTSGKADTQYF
.	.	TRBV5-3	TRBJ2-7	TGTGCCCGTCTGACGGGGTCCTACGAGCAGTACTTC	CARLTGSYEQYF
.	.	TRBV7-7	TRBJ2-5	TGTGCCAGCAGCTTATTATTGTTTTTCGGGTTTAAGGAGACCCAGTACTTC	CASSLLLFFGFKETQYF
.	.	TRBV18	TRBJ2-1	TGTGCCAGCTCACCGGACAGAGAGCAGTTCTTC	CASSPDREQFF
.	TRBD2	TRBV5-4	TRBJ2-1	TGTGCCAGCAGCTTGGGTGGGACTAGCAGCCTATACAATGAGCAGTTCTTC	CASSLGGTSSLYNEQFF
.	.	TRBV6-5	TRBJ1-1	TGTGCCAGCAGTCCCCGGCCAGGTGGGAACACTGAAGCTTTCTTT	CASSPRPGGNTEAFF
.	.	TRBV6-6	TRBJ2-7	TGTGCCACCACTAAGACGGGAGACTCGGGCGAGCAGTACTTC	CATTKTGDSGEQYF
.	.	TRBV27	TRBJ2-7	TGTGCCAGCAGTTTTGGAGGCCCTGAAAGCGAGCAGTACTTC	CASSFGGPESEQYF
few	.	TRBV30	TRBJ2-2	TGTGCCTGGAGTACGTACTTCTTAAGCGGGGAGCTGTTTTTT	CAWSTYFLSGELFF
.	TRBD2	TRBV9	TRBJ2-7	TGTGCCAGCAGCCCCGGGGGGGCAAGCTCCTACGAGCAGTACTTC	CASSPGGASSYEQYF
.	TRBD2	TRBV7-2	TRBJ2-1	TGTGCCAGCAGCCCGACTAGCCGCTACAATGAGCAGTTCTTC	CASSPTSRYNEQFF
.	TRBD2	TRBV19	TRBJ2-2	TGTGCCAGTAGTACAGGGGCGGGAGGGACCGGGGAGCTGTTTTTT	CASSTGAGGTGELFF
.	TRBD1	TRBV6-6	TRBJ2-7	TGTGCCAGCAGGGGGACAGGGGACGACGAGCAGTACTTC	CASRGTGDDEQYF
.	.	TRBV9	TRBJ2-5	TGTGCCAGCAGCTCTCTTGGAACCGGTAAAGGAGGGGAGACCCAGTACTTC	CASSSLGTGKGGETQYF